This passage covers 23 T cell receptor beta chains from one sample sequenced in a study of blood T cell repertoires in COVID-19. Here immunoSEQ multiplex PCR was the method, and the copy in TCRdb shows in-frame clones only, minus some. The sample contains about 250,000 clones, around 89% of which appear only once. Specimen: PBMCs or T cells enriched from blood (not recorded which). Source of these receptors: a woman between 18 and 29 years old who had recovered from COVID-19.

The J gene is TRBJ2-7, the V gene TRBV14; 8 positions agree with TRBD1. In germline, CDR1 is SGHDN, CDR2 FVKESK. J was trimmed by 10 bases and V by 4 bases; bases with no gene match: 9. CDR3 length equals 13 residues. DNA for the CDR3: TGTGCCAGCAGCCCGAGGACAGGGACGTCTCAGTACTTC. Its translation is CASSPRTGTSQYF.

The rearrangement joins TRBV3-1 (or the pseudogene TRBV3-2) to TRBJ2-5, with D hard to call. The V gene's germline CDR1 is LGHDT and CDR2 YNNKEL (reference sequence). The CDR3 sequence is 16 residues long. Trimming cost V 3 bases and J 1 base, with 15 bases left between them. The CDR3 sequence is CASSHPAEASQETQYF. In DNA, the CDR3 is TGTGCCAGCAGCCATCCCGCGGAAGCCTCCCAAGAGACCCAGTACTTC.

This chain joins TRBV5-8 and TRBJ1-4; 7 positions agree with TRBD1. The CDR3 is made up of 14 amino acids. In germline, CDR1 is SGHTS, CDR2 YDEGEE. Unmatched junction bases numbered 10, after V lost 4 bases and J lost 10 bases. The CDR3 protein is CASSDRQGLGKLFF. The CDR3 DNA reads TGTGCCAGCAGCGATCGACAGGGCTTGGGAAAACTGTTTTTT.

This chain links TRBV19 with TRBJ2-5; the match to TRBD2 covers 13 bases. Germline V CDR1 and CDR2: LNHDA, SQIVND (reference sequence). The CDR3 totals 16 residues. V trimming: 4 bases; J trimming: 4 bases; junction bases outside the gene matches: 6. CDR3 amino acids: CASSRTGTSGAETQYF. The CDR3 DNA sequence: TGTGCCAGTAGTAGGACCGGGACTAGCGGGGCAGAGACCCAGTACTTC.

The rearrangement joins TRBV9 to TRBJ1-2; D is unclear. Germline-derived CDR1 and CDR2 are SGDLS and YYNGEE. The CDR3 is 13 amino acids. V was pared by 0 bases and J by 8 bases, with 11 bases between. CDR3 bases: TGTGCCAGCAGCGTAGGGCAGATGGAGGGCTACACCTTC. Translated: CASSVGQMEGYTF.

This chain links TRBV9 with TRBJ2-4; the D gene is possibly TRBD2 (6 bases). The ends were cut back, 4 bases at V and 8 bases at J, with 22 bases in the middle. This CDR3 has 16 residues. Germline CDR1 and CDR2: SGDLS and YYNGEE. This chain's CDR3 is CASSSPKQGPGDIQYF. CDR3 bases: TGTGCCAGCAGCTCCCCTAAGCAGGGTCCGGGGGACATTCAGTACTTC.

A remark on this clone: This specimen includes other DNA sequences encoding the same CDR3. The genes are TRBV30 and TRBJ1-3; D remains ambiguous. Germline CDR1 is GTSNPN and CDR2 is SVGIG (reference sequence). The CDR3 is 13 residues long. The V and J ends lost 2 bases and 0 bases respectively, with 5 bases between them. The CDR3 DNA follows: TGTGCCTGGAGTAGCCTCTCTGGAAACACCATATATTTT. It is translated as CAWSSLSGNTIYF.

This chain uses TRBV5-1 with TRBJ2-2; TRBD2 matches at 9 bases. The V gene end was trimmed by 4 bases and the J gene end by 3 bases; junction bases not matched to a gene: 7. CDR3 length: 16 amino acids. Looked up from germline, CDR1 is SGHRS and CDR2 is YFSETQ. The CDR3 spells CASSPSAGGYTGELFF. The CDR3 region has the DNA TGCGCCAGCAGCCCCTCGGCGGGGGGGTACACCGGGGAGCTGTTTTTT.

The chain carries TRBV12-3 or TRBV12-4 and TRBJ2-7; 11 positions match TRBD1. The CDR3 totals 13 residues. J was trimmed by 6 bases and V by 6 bases; bases with no gene match: 4. CDR3 DNA sequence: TGTGCCAGCAGCCGGGGACAGGGGGTCGAGCAGTACTTC. Translating gives CASSRGQGVEQYF.

As regards this clone: A junction boundary mismatches the germline segment, possibly from a read error. The chain is built from TRBV4-1 and TRBJ1-2; a possible D gene is TRBD1 (6 bases). The CDR3 runs 17 residues. Germline V gene data show CDR1 as MGHRA and CDR2 as YSYEKL. The CDR3 here is CASSQEASTGLGAGYIF. The CDR3 DNA sequence: TGCGCCAGCAGCCAAGAAGCGTCGACAGGCCTTGGGGCTGGCTACATCTTC.

This rearrangement joins TRBV3-1 (or the pseudogene TRBV3-2) to TRBJ2-5, with D maybe TRBD2 (7 bases). This CDR3 is built from 16 residues. Trimming took off 1 base at V and 5 bases at J, with 17 bases between the two ends. Germline loops: CDR1 LGHDT, CDR2 YNNKEL (reference sequence). The CDR3 loop is CASSQVLGGPGETQYF. The CDR3, as DNA: TGTGCCAGCAGCCAAGTATTGGGGGGGCCTGGGGAGACCCAGTACTTC.

The V gene is TRBV19, the J gene TRBJ1-3; TRBD1 agrees at 9 bases. V gave up 2 bases and J gave up 4 bases; unmatched junction bases: 6. Germline CDR1 reads LNHDA; CDR2 reads SQIVND (reference sequence). There are 16 residues in the CDR3. Here the CDR3 DNA reads TGTGCCAGTAGTATACCCGGGACAGGGTTCGGAAACACCATATATTTT. Amino acid sequence: CASSIPGTGFGNTIYF.

This clone was recorded once. The V call is TRBV7-2, the J call TRBJ2-3; 7 nucleotides match TRBD2. CDR3 length equals 15 residues. CDR1 is SGHTA and CDR2 is FQGNSA in the germline V gene. With V trimmed by 2 bases and J by 1 base, 3 bases remained unmatched. CDR3 bases: TGTGCCAGCAGCTTACCCACTAGCGGCACAGATACGCAGTATTTT. Its protein product is CASSLPTSGTDTQYF.

The chain joins TRBV4-2 to TRBJ1-2; 9 nucleotides align to TRBD1. Germline assignment: CDR1 LGHNA and CDR2 YNFKEQ. CDR3 length: 16 residues. J was trimmed by 1 base and V by 5 bases; bases with no gene match: 8. The CDR3 reads CASSGGDRDLNYGYTF. Written as DNA, the CDR3 is TGTGCCAGCAGCGGGGGGGACAGGGACCTTAACTATGGCTACACCTTC.

The rearrangement links TRBV21-1 to TRBJ1-1. TRBV21-1 is assigned pseudogene status. CDR3 length equals 19 residues. CDR3 DNA sequence: TGTGCCAGCAGCAAAGATAGAGCCGGGTTTCCGATTCCGAACACTGAAGCTTTCTTT. It yields the protein CASSKDRAGFPIPNTEAFF.

The chain employs TRBV27 and TRBJ1-5; D is uncertain. Trimming left V 8 bases short and J 3 bases short, with 11 bases between. Looked up from germline, CDR1 is MNHEY and CDR2 is SMNVEV (reference sequence). The CDR3 is 13 residues long. The CDR3 here is CASRHGPNQPQHF. In DNA form, the CDR3 reads TGTGCCAGCCGTCACGGTCCCAATCAGCCCCAGCATTTT.

The J gene is TRBJ2-1, the V gene TRBV4-1; 7 bases fit TRBD1. The CDR3 covers 16 residues. Per the germline V gene, CDR1 is MGHRA and CDR2 is YSYEKL. Trimming removed 1 base from V and 3 bases from J; junction bases left unmatched: 6. The CDR3 nucleotides read TGCGCCAGCAGCCAAGCGGGTGGGACAGTCTACAATGAGCAGTTCTTC. Encoded protein: CASSQAGGTVYNEQFF.

The chain has TRBV4-1 and TRBJ1-1, with 8 bases fitting TRBD1. The CDR3 contains 17 residues. The V gene end was trimmed by 3 bases and the J gene end by 1 base; junction bases not matched to a gene: 10. Looked up from germline, CDR1 is MGHRA and CDR2 is YSYEKL. CDR3 nucleotides: TGCGCCAGCAGCCAGACGGACAGGGCGTTTTGGAACACTGAAGCTTTCTTT. This translates into CASSQTDRAFWNTEAFF.

This clone occurred a few times. The chain recombines TRBV5-1 with TRBJ1-5; 8 bases map to TRBD1. Germline CDR1 SGHRS, CDR2 YFSETQ. CDR3 length equals 15 residues. Unmatched junction bases numbered 8, after V lost 4 bases and J lost 5 bases. The CDR3 loop is CASSRTTGDDQPQHF. The CDR3 bases are TGCGCCAGCAGCCGGACGACAGGGGACGATCAGCCCCAGCATTTT.

This clone was picked up one time. This chain links TRBV18 with TRBJ1-2; TRBD1 aligns across 7 bases. The CDR3 has 14 residues. V trimming: 4 bases; J trimming: 3 bases; junction bases outside the gene matches: 5. Germline-derived CDR1 and CDR2 are KGHSH and LQKENI. DNA of the CDR3: TGTGCCAGCTCACAAACCGGGACAGACTATGGCTACACCTTC. Translation gives CASSQTGTDYGYTF. Using reference TRBV18 and TRBJ1-2 for the parts outside the CDR3, the full variable domain is NAGVMQNPRHLVRRRGQEARLRCSPMKGHSHVYWYRQLPEEGLKFMVYLQKENIIDESGMPKERFSAEFPKEGPSILRIQQVVRGDSAAYFCASSQTGTDYGYTFGSGTRLTVV.

This chain uses TRBV5-1 with TRBJ2-7, with TRBD1 matching 10 bases. V shed 3 bases and J 0 bases; nucleotides not matched to a gene: 6. CDR1 is SGHRS and CDR2 is YFSETQ in the germline V gene. CDR3 length equals 16 residues. The CDR3 DNA sequence: TGCGCCAGCAGCTCATACCGGGACAGGGGCTCCTACGAGCAGTACTTC. Amino acids: CASSSYRDRGSYEQYF.

The chain uses TRBV10-3 and TRBJ1-5; D is undetermined. With 4 bases removed from V and 4 bases from J, the gap between germline ends came to 5 bases. The CDR3 runs to 12 residues. The germline CDR1 and CDR2 sequences are ENHRY and SYGVKD. For the CDR3, the DNA is TGTGCCATCAGTGGGAGGAATCAGCCCCAGCATTTT. It translates to CAISGRNQPQHF.

This chain uses TRBV18 with TRBJ1-6; 10 nucleotides agree with TRBD1. From germline, CDR1 is KGHSH and CDR2 LQKENI. The V segment lost 2 bases and the J segment 9 bases; nucleotides outside the gene matches: 1. This CDR3 is 14 amino acids long. Written as DNA, the CDR3 is TGTGCCAGCTCACCAGGACAGGGGGGTTCACCCCTCCACTTT. Protein product: CASSPGQGGSPLHF.